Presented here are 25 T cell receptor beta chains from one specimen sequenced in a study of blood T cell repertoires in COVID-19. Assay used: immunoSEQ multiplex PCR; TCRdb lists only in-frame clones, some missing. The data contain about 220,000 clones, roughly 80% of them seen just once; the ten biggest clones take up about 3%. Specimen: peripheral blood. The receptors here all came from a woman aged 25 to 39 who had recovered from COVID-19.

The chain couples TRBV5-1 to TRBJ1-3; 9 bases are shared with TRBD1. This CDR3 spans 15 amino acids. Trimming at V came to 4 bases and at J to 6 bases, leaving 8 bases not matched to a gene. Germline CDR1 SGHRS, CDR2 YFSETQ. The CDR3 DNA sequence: TGCGCCAGCAGCCCCGGACAGGGGACCGTAAACACCATATATTTT. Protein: CASSPGQGTVNTIYF.

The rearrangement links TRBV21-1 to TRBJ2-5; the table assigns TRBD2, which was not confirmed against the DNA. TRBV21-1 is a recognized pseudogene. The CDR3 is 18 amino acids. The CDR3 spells CATLGGVVQQSKGETQYF. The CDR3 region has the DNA TGTGCCACCCTGGGAGGCGTAGTCCAACAGTCAAAGGGGGAGACCCAGTACTTC.

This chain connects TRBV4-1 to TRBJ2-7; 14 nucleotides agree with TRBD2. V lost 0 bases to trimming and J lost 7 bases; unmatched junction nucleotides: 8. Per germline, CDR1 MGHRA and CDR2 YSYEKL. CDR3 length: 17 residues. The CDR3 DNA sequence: TGCGCCAGCAGCCAAGAGATACCGGGACTAGCGGGAGTTGAGCAGTACTTC. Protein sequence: CASSQEIPGLAGVEQYF.

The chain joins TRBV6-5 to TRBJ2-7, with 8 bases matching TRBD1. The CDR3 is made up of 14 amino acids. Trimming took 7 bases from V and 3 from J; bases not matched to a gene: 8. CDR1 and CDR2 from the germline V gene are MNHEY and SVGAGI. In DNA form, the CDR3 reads TGTGCCAGCATCCACTCAGGGGGCAGCTACGAGCAGTACTTC. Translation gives CASIHSGGSYEQYF.

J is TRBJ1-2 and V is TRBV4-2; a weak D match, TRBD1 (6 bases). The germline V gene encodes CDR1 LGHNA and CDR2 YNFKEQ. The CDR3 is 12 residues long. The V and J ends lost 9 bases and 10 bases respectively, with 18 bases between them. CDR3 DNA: TGTGCCAGTAGAACAGGGTTTGTGTCCTACACCTTC. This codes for CASRTGFVSYTF.

CDR3 nucleotide sequence: TGCGCCAGCAGCCAAGGGAGCAGCACACCGAACACTGAAGCTTTCTTT. Translating it yields CASSQGSSTPNTEAFF. The V call is TRBV4-1, the J call TRBJ1-1; D uncertain. Between the trimmed V and J ends, which lost 1 base and 1 base, there was a span of 13 bases. The germline V gene has CDR1 MGHRA and CDR2 YSYEKL. The CDR3 is 16 amino acids.

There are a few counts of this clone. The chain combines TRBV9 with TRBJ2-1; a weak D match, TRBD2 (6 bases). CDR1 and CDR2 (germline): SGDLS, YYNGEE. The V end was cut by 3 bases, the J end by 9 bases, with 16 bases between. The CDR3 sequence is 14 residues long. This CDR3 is CASSARDLEGEQFF. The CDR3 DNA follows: TGTGCCAGCAGCGCCCGGGACTTGGAAGGTGAGCAGTTCTTC.

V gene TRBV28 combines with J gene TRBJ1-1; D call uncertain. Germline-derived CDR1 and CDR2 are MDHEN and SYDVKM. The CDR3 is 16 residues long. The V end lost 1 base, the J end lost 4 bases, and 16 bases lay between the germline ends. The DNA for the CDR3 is TGTGCCAGCAGTTTATTTCGCAGGTCCGAGGGCACTGAAGCTTTCTTT. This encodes CASSLFRRSEGTEAFF.

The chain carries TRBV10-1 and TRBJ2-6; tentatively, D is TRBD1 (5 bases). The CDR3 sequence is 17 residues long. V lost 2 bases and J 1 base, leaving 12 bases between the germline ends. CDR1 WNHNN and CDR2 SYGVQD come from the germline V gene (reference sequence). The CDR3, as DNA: TGCGCCAGCAGTGAGCTGGGGCCGCAGTCTGGGGCCAACGTCCTGACTTTC. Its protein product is CASSELGPQSGANVLTF.

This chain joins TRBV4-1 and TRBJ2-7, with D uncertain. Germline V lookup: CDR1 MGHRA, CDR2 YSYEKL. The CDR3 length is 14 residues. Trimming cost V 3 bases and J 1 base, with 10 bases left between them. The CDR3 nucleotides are TGCGCCAGCAGCCACCCCGGAGAGTCCTACGAGCAGTACTTC. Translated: CASSHPGESYEQYF.

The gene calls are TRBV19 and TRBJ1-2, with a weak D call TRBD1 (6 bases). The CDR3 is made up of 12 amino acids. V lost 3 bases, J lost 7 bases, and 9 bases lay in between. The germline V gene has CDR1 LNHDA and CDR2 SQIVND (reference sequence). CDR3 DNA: TGTGCCAGTAGTATGCAGGGGTCTGGCTACACCTTC. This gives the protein CASSMQGSGYTF. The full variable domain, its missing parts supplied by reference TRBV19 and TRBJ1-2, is DGGITQSPKYLFRKEGQNVTLSCEQNLNHDAMYWYRQDPGQGLRLIYYSQIVNDFQKGDIAEGYSVSREKKESFPLTVTSAQKNPTAFYLCASSMQGSGYTFGSGTRLTVV.

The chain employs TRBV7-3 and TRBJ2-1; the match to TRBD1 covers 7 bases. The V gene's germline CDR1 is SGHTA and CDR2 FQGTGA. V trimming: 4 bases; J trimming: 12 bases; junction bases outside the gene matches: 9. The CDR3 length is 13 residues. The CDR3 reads CASSSIGQARQFF. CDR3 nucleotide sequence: TGTGCCAGCAGCTCGATAGGACAGGCCAGGCAGTTCTTC.

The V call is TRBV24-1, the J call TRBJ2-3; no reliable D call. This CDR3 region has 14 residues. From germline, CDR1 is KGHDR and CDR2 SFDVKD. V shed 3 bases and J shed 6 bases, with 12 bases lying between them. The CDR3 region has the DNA TGTGCCACCAGTGATGGGTGGCACGGGGATACGCAGTATTTT. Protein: CATSDGWHGDTQYF.

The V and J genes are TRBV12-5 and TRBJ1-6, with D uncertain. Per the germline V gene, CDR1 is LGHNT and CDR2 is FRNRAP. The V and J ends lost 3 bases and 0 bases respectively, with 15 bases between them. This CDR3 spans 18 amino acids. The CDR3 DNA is TGTGCTAGTGGTTTAATGGGCACTAGCACCTCCTATAATTCACCCCTCCACTTT. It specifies CASGLMGTSTSYNSPLHF.

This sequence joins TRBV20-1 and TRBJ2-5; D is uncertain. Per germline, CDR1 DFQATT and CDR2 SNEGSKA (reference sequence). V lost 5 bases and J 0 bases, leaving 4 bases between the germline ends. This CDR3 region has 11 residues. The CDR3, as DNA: TGCAGTGCTCTCGACCAAGAGACCCAGTACTTC. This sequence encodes CSALDQETQYF.

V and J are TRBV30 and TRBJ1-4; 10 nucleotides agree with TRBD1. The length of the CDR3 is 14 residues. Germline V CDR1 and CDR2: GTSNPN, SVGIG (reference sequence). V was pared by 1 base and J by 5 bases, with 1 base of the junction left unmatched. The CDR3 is CAWSAGQGNEKLFF. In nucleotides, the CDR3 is TGTGCCTGGAGTGCGGGACAGGGGAATGAAAAACTGTTTTTT. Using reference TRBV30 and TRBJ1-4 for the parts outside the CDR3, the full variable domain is SQTIHQWPATLVQPVGSPLSLECTVEGTSNPNLYWYRQAAGRGLQLLFYSVGIGQISSEVPQNLSASRPQDRQFILSSKKLLLSDSGFYLCAWSAGQGNEKLFFGSGTQLSVL.

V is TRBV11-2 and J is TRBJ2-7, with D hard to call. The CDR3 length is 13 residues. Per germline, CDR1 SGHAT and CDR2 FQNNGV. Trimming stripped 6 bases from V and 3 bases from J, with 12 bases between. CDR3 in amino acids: CASRLTSNYEQYF. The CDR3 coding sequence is TGTGCCAGCAGGCTCACTTCCAACTACGAGCAGTACTTC.

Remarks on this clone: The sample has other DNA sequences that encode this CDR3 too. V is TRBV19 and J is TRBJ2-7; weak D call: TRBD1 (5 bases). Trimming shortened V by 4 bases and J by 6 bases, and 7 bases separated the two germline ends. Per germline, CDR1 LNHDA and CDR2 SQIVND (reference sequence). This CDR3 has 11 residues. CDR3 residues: CASSNRGEQYF. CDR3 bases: TGTGCCAGTAGTAATAGGGGCGAGCAGTACTTC.

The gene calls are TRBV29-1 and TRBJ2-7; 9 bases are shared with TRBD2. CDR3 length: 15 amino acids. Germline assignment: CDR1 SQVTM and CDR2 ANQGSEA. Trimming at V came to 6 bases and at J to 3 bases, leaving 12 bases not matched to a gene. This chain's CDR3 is CSVELAGVTNYEQYF. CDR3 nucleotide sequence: TGCAGCGTCGAACTAGCGGGCGTGACCAACTACGAGCAGTACTTC.

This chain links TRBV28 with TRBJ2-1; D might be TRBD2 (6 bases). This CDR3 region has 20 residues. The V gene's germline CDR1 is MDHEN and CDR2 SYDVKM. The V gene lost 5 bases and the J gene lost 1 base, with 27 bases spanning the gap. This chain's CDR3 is CASSPIVAEWEARSYNEQFF. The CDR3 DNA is TGTGCCAGCAGTCCCATCGTAGCGGAGTGGGAAGCAAGGTCCTACAATGAGCAGTTCTTC.

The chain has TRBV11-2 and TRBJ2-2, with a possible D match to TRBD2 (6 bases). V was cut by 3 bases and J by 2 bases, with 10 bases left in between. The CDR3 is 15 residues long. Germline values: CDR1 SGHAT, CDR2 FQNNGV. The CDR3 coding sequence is TGTGCCAGCAGCTTCGGCGGGGACAACACCGGGGAGCTGTTTTTT. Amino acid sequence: CASSFGGDNTGELFF.

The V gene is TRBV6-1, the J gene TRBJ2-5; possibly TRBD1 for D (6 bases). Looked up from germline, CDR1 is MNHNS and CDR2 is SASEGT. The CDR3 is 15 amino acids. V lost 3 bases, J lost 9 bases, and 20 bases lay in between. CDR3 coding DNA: TGTGCCAGCAGTGAGATCCTGGGGGCAATGGTTTCCCAGTACTTC. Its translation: CASSEILGAMVSQYF.

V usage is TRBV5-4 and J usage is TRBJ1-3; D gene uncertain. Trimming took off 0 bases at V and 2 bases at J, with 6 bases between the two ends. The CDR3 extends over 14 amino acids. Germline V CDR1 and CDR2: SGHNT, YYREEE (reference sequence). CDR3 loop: CASSLAGTGNTIYF. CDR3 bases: TGTGCCAGCAGCTTGGCAGGAACTGGAAACACCATATATTTT.

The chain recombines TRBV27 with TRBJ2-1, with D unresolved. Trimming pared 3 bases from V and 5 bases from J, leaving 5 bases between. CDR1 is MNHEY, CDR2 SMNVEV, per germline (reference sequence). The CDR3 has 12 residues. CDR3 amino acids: CASSFPNNEQFF. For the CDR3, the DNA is TGTGCCAGCAGTTTTCCAAACAATGAGCAGTTCTTC.

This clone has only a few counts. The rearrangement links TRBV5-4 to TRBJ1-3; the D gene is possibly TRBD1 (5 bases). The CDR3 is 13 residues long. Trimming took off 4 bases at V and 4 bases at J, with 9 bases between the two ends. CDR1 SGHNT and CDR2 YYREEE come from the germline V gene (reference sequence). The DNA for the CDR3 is TGTGCCAGCAGCCAAAAGGGGGGAAACACCATATATTTT. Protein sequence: CASSQKGGNTIYF.